The 17 T cell receptor beta chains below come from one sample, sequenced in a study of blood T cell repertoires in COVID-19. Only in-frame clones appear in the TCRdb table, and some are missing; sequencing was by immunoSEQ multiplex PCR. The data show 360,000 or so clones, approximately 89% seen once. The sample consisted of peripheral blood. Source of these receptors: a woman aged 60-75 years with COVID-19, enrolled during active disease.

This clone was detected only once. This chain links TRBV7-3 with TRBJ2-1, with TRBD1 matching 7 bases. Germline CDR1 reads SGHTA; CDR2 reads FQGTGA. This CDR3 region has 15 residues. The ends lost 5 bases at V and 3 bases at J; junction bases unmatched: 7. CDR3 loop: CASSLLGGVYNEQFF. CDR3 DNA: TGTGCCAGCAGCCTCCTAGGGGGCGTCTACAATGAGCAGTTCTTC.

This chain joins TRBV7-3 and TRBJ2-2, with 11 bases aligning to TRBD2. In germline, CDR1 is SGHTA, CDR2 FQGTGA. There are 17 residues in the CDR3. V lost 3 bases and J lost 2; bases outside the gene matches: 5. CDR3 DNA: TGTGCCAGCAGCTTCGCTAGCGGGGGGCCCAACACCGGGGAGCTGTTTTTT. Translating it yields CASSFASGGPNTGELFF.

The chain joins TRBV2 to TRBJ2-2, with 9 bases lining up with TRBD1. Germline assignment: CDR1 SNHLY and CDR2 FYNNEI. V dropped 6 bases and J dropped 5; count of bases not matched to a gene: 10. This CDR3 has 16 residues. CDR3 DNA: TGTGCCAGCAGCTCATGGGACAGGGTGGAAACCGGGGAGCTGTTTTTT. The encoded protein is CASSSWDRVETGELFF.

The J gene is TRBJ2-6, the V gene TRBV23-1; TRBD2 aligns across 7 bases. TRBV23-1 is an ORF for which the function is uncertain. CDR3 length: 18 residues. V trimming: 1 base; J trimming: 0 bases; junction bases outside the gene matches: 6. This CDR3 reads CASSQWGGTPSGANVLTF. The CDR3 region has the DNA TGCGCCAGCAGTCAATGGGGGGGAACTCCCTCTGGGGCCAACGTCCTGACTTTC.

The chain recombines TRBV7-7 with TRBJ2-5; 8 bases agree with TRBD2. Germline CDR1 is SSHAT and CDR2 is FNYEAQ (reference sequence). This CDR3 contains 16 residues. Trimming removed 5 bases from V and 5 bases from J; junction bases left unmatched: 13. DNA of the CDR3: TGTGCCAGCAGCCGGTCGCCGGGCGGGGGGACGGAGACCCAGTACTTC. It encodes CASSRSPGGGTETQYF.

J is TRBJ2-2 and V is TRBV5-1; 13 positions agree with TRBD2. Germline loops: CDR1 SGHRS, CDR2 YFSETQ. V lost 4 bases and J lost 6; bases outside the gene matches: 6. CDR3 length: 16 amino acids. The CDR3 region is CASSQTSGGAPGELFF. DNA for the CDR3: TGCGCCAGCAGCCAAACTAGCGGGGGGGCCCCCGGGGAGCTGTTTTTT.

The V and J genes are TRBV4-1 and TRBJ2-5; 7 nucleotides agree with TRBD2. Germline V lookup: CDR1 MGHRA, CDR2 YSYEKL. The CDR3 contains 16 residues. The V segment lost 1 base and the J segment 5 bases; nucleotides outside the gene matches: 10. Here the CDR3 DNA reads TGCGCCAGCAGCCAAGTTCAGCGGGGCGCCCTTGAGACCCAGTACTTC. It translates to CASSQVQRGALETQYF.

This rearrangement joins TRBV30 to TRBJ2-3; 8 bases align to TRBD1. Germline values: CDR1 GTSNPN, CDR2 SVGIG (reference sequence). This CDR3 region has 14 residues. V lost 5 bases to trimming and J lost 0 bases; unmatched junction nucleotides: 4. DNA of the CDR3: TGTGCCTGGGACAGGGGCTTCAGCACAGATACGCAGTATTTT. It translates to CAWDRGFSTDTQYF.

The V gene is TRBV28, the J gene TRBJ1-2; 7 bases map to TRBD1. Germline CDR1 MDHEN, CDR2 SYDVKM. This CDR3 is 15 amino acids long. After removal of 5 bases from V and 3 bases from J, the junction contained 9 bases not matched to a gene. The CDR3 here is CASSPGTANYYGYTF. Written as DNA, the CDR3 is TGTGCCAGCAGTCCAGGGACAGCAAATTACTATGGCTACACCTTC.

The chain carries TRBV27 and TRBJ2-1; perhaps TRBD2 as D (6 bases). The CDR3 has 15 amino acids. Germline CDR1 MNHEY, CDR2 SMNVEV (reference sequence). V was clipped by 3 bases and J by 6 bases, with 15 bases between them. The CDR3 sequence: CASSFYRGTPNEQFF. DNA for the CDR3: TGTGCCAGCAGTTTTTATCGGGGGACCCCCAATGAGCAGTTCTTC.

The CDR3 nucleotides read TGTGCCAGCCCCCCCCGGACAGGGCACCTAGATACGCAGTATTTT. Its protein product is CASPPRTGHLDTQYF. The chain links TRBV28 to TRBJ2-3; 8 nucleotides align to TRBD1. J gave up 5 bases and V 8 bases, and 12 bases lay outside the gene matches. Per the germline V gene, CDR1 is MDHEN and CDR2 is SYDVKM. CDR3 length: 15 residues.

The gene calls are TRBV19 and TRBJ1-5, with TRBD1 as a possible D gene (6 bases). This CDR3 has 16 amino acids. Germline loops: CDR1 LNHDA, CDR2 SQIVND (reference sequence). Deletions cut 1 base from V and 3 bases from J, with 13 bases between. In DNA form, the CDR3 reads TGTGCCAGTAGTATAGTCGGGGCAGGGGACAATCAGCCCCAGCATTTT. Translated: CASSIVGAGDNQPQHF.

This chain connects TRBV7-9 to TRBJ1-4; D gene uncertain. The CDR3 totals 14 residues. The V end lost 7 bases, the J end lost 8 bases, and 17 bases lay between the germline ends. Germline CDR1 SEHNR, CDR2 FQNEAQ (reference sequence). This chain's CDR3 is CASTRDGIGEKLFF. The CDR3 nucleotides are TGTGCCAGCACCCGGGATGGGATAGGAGAAAAACTGTTTTTT.

This rearrangement joins TRBV29-1 to TRBJ2-7; D may be TRBD2 (6 bases). CDR1 and CDR2 from the germline V gene are SQVTM and ANQGSEA. The V end was cut by 7 bases, the J end by 5 bases, with 21 bases between. CDR3 length: 14 residues. The CDR3 DNA is TGCAGCGCCACCCGAGCGGGTTCTAAGGACGAGCAGTACTTC. This sequence encodes CSATRAGSKDEQYF.

J is TRBJ2-1 and V is TRBV24-1, with TRBD1 matching 8 bases. With 5 bases clipped from V and 5 bases from J, the junction kept 7 bases outside the gene matches. Looked up from germline, CDR1 is KGHDR and CDR2 is SFDVKD. The CDR3 extends over 15 amino acids. CDR3 amino acids: CATSARQGINNEQFF. The CDR3 nucleotides are TGTGCCACCAGTGCCAGACAGGGGATCAACAATGAGCAGTTCTTC.

This chain links TRBV7-3 with TRBJ2-1; 7 bases agree with TRBD1. The CDR3 consists of 15 residues. Germline V gene lookup returns CDR1 SGHTA and CDR2 FQGTGA. V trimming: 3 bases; J trimming: 0 bases; junction bases outside the gene matches: 2. CDR3 DNA: TGTGCCAGCAGCTTTCCAGGGGGCTCCTACAATGAGCAGTTCTTC. The encoded protein is CASSFPGGSYNEQFF.

The chain carries TRBV5-6 and TRBJ1-1; D may be TRBD1 (6 bases). CDR1 SGHDT and CDR2 YYEEEE come from the germline V gene. The CDR3 is 15 residues long. V lost 3 bases and J lost 1, with 13 bases in between. CDR3: CASSSTGYWNTEAFF. In DNA, the CDR3 is TGTGCCAGCAGCTCAACAGGGTACTGGAACACTGAAGCTTTCTTT.